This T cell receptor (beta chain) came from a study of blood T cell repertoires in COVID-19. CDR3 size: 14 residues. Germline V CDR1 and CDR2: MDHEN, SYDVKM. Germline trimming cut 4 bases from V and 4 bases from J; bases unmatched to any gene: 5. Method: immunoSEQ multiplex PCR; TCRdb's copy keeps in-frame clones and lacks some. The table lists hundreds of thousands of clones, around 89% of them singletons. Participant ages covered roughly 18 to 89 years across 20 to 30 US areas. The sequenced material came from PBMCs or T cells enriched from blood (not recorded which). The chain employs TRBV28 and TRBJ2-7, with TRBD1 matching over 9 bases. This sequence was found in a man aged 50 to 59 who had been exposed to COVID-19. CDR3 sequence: CASSSPGQGYEQYV. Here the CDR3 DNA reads TGTGCCAGCAGTTCGCCGGGACAGGGTTACGAGCAGTACGTC.